This T cell receptor (beta chain) appears in the sequencing data of a study of T cells in Graves' hyperthyroidism and ophthalmopathy. Amplification of TCR beta CDR3 regions was performed using RNA transcripts as template. The HTBI primer set drove a first-round RT-PCR of the TCR CDR3. TCRdb re-derived calls from the multiplex PCR reads in MiXCR, one entry per CDR3 protein. The table includes roughly 500,000 distinct CDR3 sequences, over 35% detected once. Remarks on this clonotype: Antigen unknown.

Diagnosing involved the use of clinical symptoms, serum thyroxine and TRAb, thyroid ultrasound and orbital computed tomography. The ends were cut back, 6 bases at V and 7 bases at J, with 7 bases in the middle. CDR1 is MDHEN and CDR2 is SYDVKM in the germline V gene. This CDR3 region has 12 residues. Study-wide findings and caveats: Separation of ophthalmopathy from stable hyperthyroidism was achieved by a 13 V-J model.

The rearrangement joins TRBV28 to TRBJ1-6; D is undetermined. The clonotype was recovered from an adult woman with Graves' disease, either hyperthyroidism or ophthalmopathy (not recorded which). The specimen sequenced was peripheral blood or thyroid tissue (not recorded which). In DNA, the CDR3 is TGTGCCAGCAGACCTTCCAATTCACCCCTCCACTTT. Translated, it gives CASRPSNSPLHF.